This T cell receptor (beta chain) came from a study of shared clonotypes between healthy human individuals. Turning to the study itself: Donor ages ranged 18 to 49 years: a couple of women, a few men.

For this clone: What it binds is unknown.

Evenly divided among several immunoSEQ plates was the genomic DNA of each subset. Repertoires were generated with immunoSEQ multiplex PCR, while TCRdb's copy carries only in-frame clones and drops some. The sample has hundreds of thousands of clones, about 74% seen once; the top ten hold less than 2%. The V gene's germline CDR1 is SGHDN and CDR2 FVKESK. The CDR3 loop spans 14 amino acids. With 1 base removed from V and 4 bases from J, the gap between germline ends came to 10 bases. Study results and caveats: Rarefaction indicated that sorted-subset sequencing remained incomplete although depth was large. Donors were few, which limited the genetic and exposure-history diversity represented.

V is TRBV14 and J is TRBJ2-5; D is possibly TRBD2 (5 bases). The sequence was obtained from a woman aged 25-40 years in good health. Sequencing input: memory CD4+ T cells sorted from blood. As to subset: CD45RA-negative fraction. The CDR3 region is CASSQVNAGETQYF. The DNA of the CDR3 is TGTGCCAGCAGCCAAGTTAATGCGGGAGAGACCCAGTACTTC.